This T cell receptor (beta chain) comes out of a study of OX40 agonist ivuxolimab in advanced cancers. This clone was detected only a few times. The CDR3 sequence is 14 residues long. V lost 1 base and J 4 bases, leaving 7 bases between the germline ends. Germline lookup yields CDR1 LGHNA and CDR2 YSLEER. Libraries were prepared by immunoSEQ multiplex PCR; TCRdb keeps only in-frame clonotypes and omits some of them. The table shows 90,000 to 100,000 clones, with roughly 80% occurring only once. The gene calls are TRBV4-3 and TRBJ1-4; no firm D call. The sample in question was CD4+ or CD8+ T cells sorted from blood, obtained in a trial of the OX40 agonist ivuxolimab. The receptor comes from an adult with an advanced solid tumor such as melanoma, head and neck, liver or kidney cancer. The CDR3 loop is CASSQGSNNEKLFF. CDR3 coding DNA: TGCGCCAGCAGCCAAGGCAGTAATAATGAAAAACTGTTTTTT.